Below, 25 T cell receptor beta chains from the same sample are listed, as sequenced in a study of Ad26.COV2.S vaccination and SARS-CoV-2 variants. Treatment indicated: approximately 18 received Ad26.COV2.S at low or high dose, single or two shots; several received placebo; per-sample allocation not given. Sampling was performed 63 days after the first vaccine or placebo injection. Here immunoSEQ multiplex PCR was the method, and the copy in TCRdb shows in-frame clones only, minus some. The data contain about 350,000 clones, 70% to 90% of them seen just once; the ten biggest clones take up over 8.5%. The sequences come from peripheral blood, collected in a trial of Ad26.COV2.S vaccine versus placebo. All receptors come from a person aged 18-65 years who received the Ad26.COV2.S COVID-19 vaccine or a placebo.

V is TRBV4-1 and J is TRBJ1-1, with D possibly matching TRBD1 (6 bases). The CDR3 has 15 amino acids. Deletions cut 4 bases from V and 2 bases from J, with 14 bases between. Germline-derived CDR1 and CDR2 are MGHRA and YSYEKL. Here the CDR3 DNA reads TGCGCCAGCAGCCGATTCGGGGGGCCTAACACTGAAGCTTTCTTT. It codes for CASSRFGGPNTEAFF.

This clone occurred once. The chain employs TRBV15 and TRBJ1-1; 8 bases map to TRBD1. After removal of 3 bases from V and 1 base from J, the junction contained 4 bases not matched to a gene. This CDR3 is 15 amino acids long. Germline V gene lookup returns CDR1 LNHNV and CDR2 YYDKDF (reference sequence). This CDR3 is CATSRQGARNTEAFF. The CDR3 coding sequence is TGTGCCACCAGCAGGCAGGGGGCGCGGAACACTGAAGCTTTCTTT.

In this sample, this clone turned up a few times. This chain joins TRBV10-1 and TRBJ1-2, with a possible D match to TRBD1 (5 bases). V dropped 4 bases and J dropped 3 bases, with 12 bases sitting between them. This CDR3 has 14 residues. CDR1 WNHNN and CDR2 SYGVQD come from the germline V gene (reference sequence). The CDR3 spells CASSGGREDYGYTF. The CDR3 region has the DNA TGCGCCAGCAGTGGGGGACGGGAGGACTATGGCTACACCTTC.

The chain uses TRBV30 and TRBJ2-2, with 9 bases that match TRBD1. Trimming cost V 4 bases and J 9 bases; bases outside gene matches: 15. The CDR3 loop spans 16 amino acids. Looked up from germline, CDR1 is GTSNPN and CDR2 is SVGIG (reference sequence). CDR3 sequence: CAWTSLGQGVYRELFF. The CDR3 DNA follows: TGTGCCTGGACCTCTTTGGGACAGGGTGTTTATCGGGAGCTGTTTTTT.

As for this clone: Distinct nucleotide sequences in the sample also encode this CDR3. This sequence joins TRBV27 and TRBJ1-1; weak D call: TRBD1 (6 bases). The CDR3 length is 14 residues. V was pared by 3 bases and J by 5 bases, with 13 bases between. Germline CDR1 MNHEY, CDR2 SMNVEV (reference sequence). This chain's CDR3 is CASSLWGPGTEAFF. Written as DNA, the CDR3 is TGTGCCAGCAGTTTGTGGGGGCCCGGTACTGAAGCTTTCTTT.

The V and J genes are TRBV28 and TRBJ2-3; maybe TRBD2 (5 bases). Trimming removed 6 bases from V and 3 bases from J, with 19 bases in between. CDR3 length: 16 amino acids. Germline V CDR1 and CDR2: MDHEN, SYDVKM. CDR3 sequence: CASSPPGGLATDTQYF. For the CDR3, the DNA is TGTGCCAGCAGCCCCCCAGGAGGCCTGGCAACAGATACGCAGTATTTT.

This chain links TRBV6-5 with TRBJ2-2, with D perhaps matching TRBD1 (6 bases). Per the germline V gene, CDR1 is MNHEY and CDR2 is SVGAGI. The CDR3 loop spans 14 amino acids. V lost 4 bases, J lost 2 bases, and 8 bases lay in between. DNA of the CDR3: TGTGCCAGCAGTTTGGACAGAAACACCGGGGAGCTGTTTTTT. Residues: CASSLDRNTGELFF.

The J gene is TRBJ2-7, the V gene TRBV6-5; tentative D call: TRBD2 (6 bases). CDR1 is MNHEY and CDR2 is SVGAGI in the germline V gene. The CDR3 length is 13 residues. V lost 6 bases, J lost 2 bases, and 11 bases lay in between. The CDR3 nucleotides are TGTGCCAGCAGGGGGACTCTCACCTACGAGCAGTACTTC. Encoded protein: CASRGTLTYEQYF.

This clone was detected only once. The V call is TRBV5-3, the J call TRBJ2-2; TRBD2 aligns across 12 bases. TRBV5-3 is sorted into the ORF group, with uncertain function. After removal of 4 bases from V and 4 bases from J, the junction contained 23 bases not matched to a gene. This CDR3 is 22 amino acids long. CDR3 bases: TGTGCCAGAAGCCATACCCATTCGACTGTCCTAGCGGGAGGGTGGGTCACCGGGGAGCTGTTTTTT. It encodes CARSHTHSTVLAGGWVTGELFF.

This clone was observed a handful of times. The chain is built from TRBV6-1 and TRBJ1-6; D gene uncertain. The V end lost 2 bases, the J end lost 6 bases, and 8 bases lay between the germline ends. Germline V gene lookup returns CDR1 MNHNS and CDR2 SASEGT. CDR3 length: 14 amino acids. CDR3 in DNA: TGTGCCAGCAGTGAAAGCCAGACTAATTCACCCCTCCACTTT. It translates to CASSESQTNSPLHF.

The chain is built from TRBV15 and TRBJ2-3; D is undetermined. CDR1 is LNHNV and CDR2 is YYDKDF in the germline V gene (reference sequence). There are 16 residues in the CDR3. The V gene lost 3 bases and the J gene lost 0 bases, with 13 bases spanning the gap. CDR3: CATSSERYSSTDTQYF. The CDR3 coding sequence is TGTGCCACCAGCAGTGAAAGGTATTCTAGCACAGATACGCAGTATTTT. Full variable domain (rest looked up from reference TRBV15 and TRBJ2-3): DAMVIQNPRYQVTQFGKPVTLSCSQTLNHNVMYWYQQKSSQAPKLLFHYYDKDFNNEADTPDNFQSRRPNTSFCFLDIRSPGLGDTAMYLCATSSERYSSTDTQYFGPGTRLTVL.

The gene calls are TRBV24-1 and TRBJ2-3; D not certain. Trimming removed 0 bases from V and 4 bases from J, with 4 bases in between. The germline gives CDR1 KGHDR, CDR2 SFDVKD. The CDR3 runs to 13 residues. CDR3 protein: CATSDLWSDTQYF. The CDR3, as DNA: TGTGCCACCAGTGATTTGTGGTCAGATACGCAGTATTTT.

J is TRBJ2-2 and V is TRBV4-1; D gene uncertain. Germline loops: CDR1 MGHRA, CDR2 YSYEKL. The CDR3 sequence is 17 residues long. V lost 2 bases and J lost 4, with 17 bases in between. The DNA for the CDR3 is TGCGCCAGCAGCCAACCCCTAATTCGGTTGCCCACCGGGGAGCTGTTTTTT. This translates into CASSQPLIRLPTGELFF.

This rearrangement joins TRBV25-1 to TRBJ1-1; D is unclear. CDR1 MGHDK and CDR2 SYGVNS come from the germline V gene. The CDR3 has 14 amino acids. V lost 2 bases and J lost 7, with 14 bases in between. The CDR3 DNA reads as TGTGCCAGCAGTGAACCTGGGCAGGCTAATGAAGCTTTCTTT. This translates into CASSEPGQANEAFF.

The chain links TRBV9 to TRBJ1-2; no reliable D call. Trimming shortened V by 6 bases and J by 5 bases, and 17 bases separated the two germline ends. Germline CDR1 reads SGDLS; CDR2 reads YYNGEE. This CDR3 spans 14 amino acids. The CDR3 DNA sequence: TGTGCCAGCAACCCAGAAAGACCTCTTTATGGCTACACCTTC. Translation gives CASNPERPLYGYTF.

V and J are TRBV3-1 (or the pseudogene TRBV3-2) and TRBJ2-1, with TRBD2 matching 12 bases. The V and J ends lost 6 bases and 4 bases, in that order; junction bases with no gene match: 4. The CDR3 has 15 residues. The germline CDR1 and CDR2 sequences are LGHDT and YNNKEL (reference sequence). The DNA of the CDR3 is TGTGCCAGCAGGTACGGACTAGCGGGGTACAATGAGCAGTTCTTC. As protein: CASRYGLAGYNEQFF.

This clone was seen a single time. The V gene is TRBV5-1, the J gene TRBJ2-7; 7 positions match TRBD1. Germline-derived CDR1 and CDR2 are SGHRS and YFSETQ. J was trimmed by 2 bases and V by 5 bases; bases with no gene match: 7. This CDR3 is 14 amino acids long. CDR3 nucleotide sequence: TGCGCCAGCAGTCGAGGACAGGAGACCTACGAGCAGTACTTC. Residues: CASSRGQETYEQYF.

This chain connects TRBV2 to TRBJ1-5; D is unclear. The CDR3 has 13 residues. V was shortened by 1 base and J by 7 bases, with 8 bases between the two germline ends. Germline V gene lookup returns CDR1 SNHLY and CDR2 FYNNEI. DNA for the CDR3: TGTGCCAGCAGTGAAGGGCCTCGGCAGCCCCAGCATTTT. Translating it yields CASSEGPRQPQHF.

The chain uses TRBV7-9 and TRBJ2-1; D is undetermined. CDR3 length: 10 amino acids. Germline V gene data show CDR1 as SEHNR and CDR2 as FQNEAQ (reference sequence). The V end was cut by 4 bases, the J end by 9 bases, with 4 bases between. This CDR3 reads CASSWGEQFF. The CDR3 DNA sequence: TGTGCCAGCAGCTGGGGTGAGCAGTTCTTC. The full variable domain, its missing parts supplied by reference TRBV7-9 and TRBJ2-1, is DTGVSQNPRHKITKRGQNVTFRCDPISEHNRLYWYRQTLGQGPEFLTYFQNEAQLEKSRLLSDRFSAERPKGSFSTLEIQRTEQGDSAMYLCASSWGEQFFGPGTRLTVL.

The chain joins TRBV7-9 to TRBJ1-1, with 7 positions matching TRBD1. Germline assignment: CDR1 SEHNR and CDR2 FQNEAQ (reference sequence). Trimming removed 3 bases from V and 4 bases from J; junction bases left unmatched: 8. The CDR3 has 15 residues. CDR3 loop: CASSFYRGSSTEAFF. As DNA, the CDR3 is TGTGCCAGCAGCTTTTACAGGGGAAGTAGCACTGAAGCTTTCTTT.

The chain uses TRBV11-2 and TRBJ1-3, with D unclear. This CDR3 contains 14 residues. V was pared by 5 bases and J by 0 bases, with 8 bases between. Germline-derived CDR1 and CDR2 are SGHAT and FQNNGV. CDR3 bases: TGTGCCAGCAGCCTAAAATACTCTGGAAACACCATATATTTT. Protein product: CASSLKYSGNTIYF.

The J gene is TRBJ1-5, the V gene TRBV7-2, with a possible D match to TRBD1 (5 bases). The CDR3 spans 17 residues. Germline V lookup: CDR1 SGHTA, CDR2 FQGNSA. V lost 5 bases and J lost 0, with 17 bases in between. The DNA for the CDR3 is TGTGCCAGCAGCCACCTCCGGGACGGTAATAGCAATCAGCCCCAGCATTTT. Its protein product is CASSHLRDGNSNQPQHF.

V is TRBV7-9 and J is TRBJ1-2; 9 bases map to TRBD1. Per the germline V gene, CDR1 is SEHNR and CDR2 is FQNEAQ (reference sequence). CDR3 length: 14 residues. V trimming: 5 bases; J trimming: 4 bases; junction bases outside the gene matches: 5. The CDR3 here is CASSPDRGLYGYTF. The CDR3 coding sequence is TGTGCCAGCAGCCCGGACAGGGGCCTCTATGGCTACACCTTC.

The J gene is TRBJ1-2, the V gene TRBV5-4; weak D call: TRBD1 (6 bases). This CDR3 is 14 amino acids long. Germline-derived CDR1 and CDR2 are SGHNT and YYREEE (reference sequence). The germline V and J ends were trimmed by 3 bases and 2 bases, with 11 bases remaining between them. This CDR3 is CASSSGQLNYGYTF. CDR3 DNA sequence: TGTGCCAGCAGCTCCGGACAGCTCAACTATGGCTACACCTTC.

The chain joins TRBV7-9 to TRBJ1-1; 10 bases agree with TRBD1. Germline V gene sequence: CDR1 SEHNR, CDR2 FQNEAQ (reference sequence). Unmatched junction bases numbered 9, after V lost 2 bases and J lost 6 bases. This CDR3 has 16 residues. The CDR3 nucleotides read TGTGCCAGCAGCTTAACATTGACAGGGGGCATGGCTGAAGCTTTCTTT. Protein product: CASSLTLTGGMAEAFF.